Below are 16 T cell receptor beta chains sequenced from a single sample in a study of metastatic and nonmetastatic thyroid tumors (dated by TCRdb to 2020 to 2022). No patient had received any treatment before thyroid surgery. The receptor library was made with PCR. These reads were obtained on an Illumina HiSeq 4000. The public reads were reanalyzed by TCRdb: fastp trimming at Q25, MiXCR alignment, in-frame beta chains only. The sample table lists 35,000 to 45,000 clones, about an eighth of them with a count of one. Approximately 10% of the sample is in the top ten clones. The sequencing sample was made of blood. Source of these receptors: a male donor with papillary thyroid cancer or a benign thyroid nodule (not recorded which). Some clones in this sample may be carry-over from other donors' samples.

This clone was recorded at least ten times. The chain joins TRBV20-1 to TRBJ2-2; D ambiguous. Germline V lookup: CDR1 DFQATT, CDR2 SNEGSKA (reference sequence). V was clipped by 0 bases and J by 1 base, with 6 bases between them. The CDR3 is 14 residues long. CDR3: CSARDPGNTGELFF. CDR3 DNA: TGCAGTGCTAGAGATCCCGGGAACACCGGGGAGCTGTTTTTT.

This clone has a count of ten or more. The rearrangement joins TRBV12-3 or TRBV12-4 to TRBJ2-1, with D possibly TRBD2 on 6 matching bases. Trimming shortened V by 5 bases and J by 6 bases, and 17 bases separated the two germline ends. This CDR3 region has 15 residues. The CDR3: CASSLRMVGGNEQFF. In DNA, the CDR3 is TGTGCCAGCAGTCTCCGTATGGTCGGGGGCAATGAGCAGTTCTTC.

Many counts were recorded for this clone. The V gene is TRBV7-2, the J gene TRBJ2-3; TRBD1 might be the D (5 bases). This CDR3 is 14 amino acids long. Trimming removed 2 bases at V and 0 bases at J, with 6 bases between. The V gene's germline CDR1 is SGHTA and CDR2 FQGNSA. CDR3 DNA: TGTGCCAGCAGCTTAAGGGGTAGCACAGATACGCAGTATTTT. This encodes CASSLRGSTDTQYF. Complete variable domain (other parts from reference TRBV7-2 and TRBJ2-3): GAGVSQSPSNKVTEKGKDVELRCDPISGHTALYWYRQSLGQGLEFLIYFQGNSAPDKSGLPSDRFSAERTGGSVSTLTIQRTQQEDSAVYLCASSLRGSTDTQYFGPGTRLTVL.

In this sample, this clone turned up many times. This chain joins TRBV20-1 and TRBJ2-7, with 11 bases matching TRBD1. Germline CDR1 DFQATT, CDR2 SNEGSKA (reference sequence). V lost 6 bases, J lost 0 bases, and 7 bases stayed unmatched. CDR3 length: 15 residues. The CDR3 sequence is CSALDRGRLSYEQYF. The CDR3, as DNA: TGCAGTGCCCTGGACAGGGGGCGGCTCTCCTACGAGCAGTACTTC.

Regarding this clone: A read error is possible here, since a much larger clone lies one base away. V and J are TRBV5-8 and TRBJ1-2; D uncertain. CDR3 length equals 12 residues. The germline gives CDR1 SGHTS, CDR2 YDEGEE. The CDR3 reads CVSSLDSYGYTF. The CDR3 DNA follows: TGTGTCAGCAGCTTAGACTCCTATGGCTACACCTTC.

The chain uses TRBV12-3 or TRBV12-4 and TRBJ2-2; D remains unclear. This CDR3 is built from 14 residues. V lost 5 bases and J 4 bases, leaving 11 bases between the germline ends. The CDR3 region has the DNA TGTGCCAGCAGTAAAGCCGACGGCACCGGGGAGCTGTTTTTT. Translation: CASSKADGTGELFF.

This clone was recorded many times. The chain has TRBV9 and TRBJ1-2; a possible D gene is TRBD1 (6 bases). The CDR3 is 17 residues long. V was cut by 0 bases and J by 8 bases, with 23 bases left in between. Germline V CDR1 and CDR2: SGDLS, YYNGEE. CDR3 sequence: CASSVAGGGYPQEGYTF. Written as DNA, the CDR3 is TGTGCCAGCAGCGTAGCCGGGGGCGGATATCCCCAGGAGGGCTACACCTTC.

This clone was counted ten times or more. The rearrangement joins TRBV10-1 to TRBJ2-3; 7 bases agree with TRBD2. CDR3 length equals 14 residues. Per the germline V gene, CDR1 is WNHNN and CDR2 is SYGVQD (reference sequence). J gave up 8 bases and V 5 bases, and 10 bases lay outside the gene matches. The CDR3 DNA reads as TGCGCCAGCAGTAGGACTAGATCAGTGGCTACGCAGTATTTT. It codes for CASSRTRSVATQYF.

This clone came up a few times. The V and J genes are TRBV24-1 and TRBJ2-3; D tentatively fits TRBD1 or TRBD2 (5 bases each). Germline-derived CDR1 and CDR2 are KGHDR and SFDVKD. The V end was cut by 10 bases, the J end by 4 bases, with 11 bases between. CDR3 length equals 12 residues. CDR3 region: CATRGSSDTQYF. The DNA for the CDR3 is TGTGCCACGAGGGGCAGCTCAGATACGCAGTATTTT.

This chain joins TRBV7-8 and TRBJ2-7, with TRBD2 as a possible D gene (5 bases). V was trimmed by 5 bases and J by 4 bases, leaving 12 bases between them. The CDR3 is made up of 13 amino acids. The germline V gene has CDR1 SGHVS and CDR2 FQNEAQ. This CDR3 is CASSPGLTYEQYF. DNA for the CDR3: TGTGCCAGCAGCCCTGGACTGACTTACGAGCAGTACTTC. Filled out from reference TRBV7-8 and TRBJ2-7, the complete variable domain reads GAGVSQSPRYKVAKRGQDVALRCDPISGHVSLFWYQQALGQGPEFLTYFQNEAQLDKSGLPSDRFFAERPEGSVSTLKIQRTQQEDSAVYLCASSPGLTYEQYFGPGTRLTVT.

The V gene is TRBV7-2, the J gene TRBJ2-5; 7 bases map to TRBD2. Germline loops: CDR1 SGHTA, CDR2 FQGNSA. The CDR3 has 16 amino acids. V lost 5 bases and J lost 3; bases outside the gene matches: 12. In DNA, the CDR3 is TGTGCCAGCAGCACCCCTTCCCGGGAGGTGAAAGAGACCCAGTACTTC. Translated: CASSTPSREVKETQYF.

A word on this clone: A clone one base away is much larger, so this may be a read error. This chain uses TRBV4-1 with TRBJ2-5; either TRBD1 or TRBD2 may fit D (5 bases each). The CDR3 runs 11 residues. Germline CDR1 reads MGHRA; CDR2 reads YSYEKL. Between the trimmed V and J ends, which lost 4 bases and 5 bases, there was a span of 5 bases. The CDR3, as DNA: TGCGCCAGCAGCCGGGGGGAGACCCAGTACTTC. Its protein is CASSRGETQYF.

This clone is judged medium-sized. The chain joins TRBV6-5 to TRBJ2-7; D remains unclear. V lost 2 bases to trimming and J lost 0 bases, with 8 bases between them. Germline V gives CDR1 MNHEY, CDR2 SVGAGI. This CDR3 has 14 residues. The CDR3 sequence: CASSYQENSYEQYF. CDR3 sequence (DNA): TGTGCCAGCAGTTACCAGGAGAACTCCTACGAGCAGTACTTC.

The table lists this clone with many counts. The chain uses TRBV12-3 or TRBV12-4 and TRBJ2-1; 13 bases match TRBD2. This CDR3 region has 14 residues. V trimming: 6 bases; J trimming: 6 bases; junction bases outside the gene matches: 2. CDR3: CASSRTSGGNEQFF. The CDR3, as DNA: TGTGCCAGCAGCCGGACTAGCGGGGGCAATGAGCAGTTCTTC.

There are many counts of this clone. V gene TRBV6-2 or TRBV6-3 combines with J gene TRBJ2-2; 7 nucleotides match TRBD2. This CDR3 comprises 12 residues. The germline V gene has CDR1 MNHEY and CDR2 SVGEGT. With V trimmed by 11 bases and J by 5 bases, 5 bases remained unmatched. CDR3 amino acids: CAGGSVTGELFF. In DNA, the CDR3 is TGTGCCGGCGGGAGCGTAACCGGGGAGCTGTTTTTT.

This clone was observed many times. CDR3 loop: CASSSGGGSGTDTQYF. CDR3 nucleotides: TGTGCCAGCAGCTCCGGAGGTGGATCGGGGACAGATACGCAGTATTTT. The chain has TRBV6-4 and TRBJ2-3; a weak D match, TRBD2 (5 bases). There are 16 residues in the CDR3. Germline V gives CDR1 MRHNA, CDR2 SNTAGT. Trimming took 6 bases from V and 3 from J, leaving 19 bases between them.